This T cell receptor (beta chain) was sequenced for a study of CD8 T cells in Susac syndrome. The study sequenced TCR beta in blood CD8+ and CD4+ T cells. FACS was used to enrich TEMRA cells, whereas the CD8+ and CD4+ T cells were obtained by negative isolation. CDR3 length: 13 residues. Per germline, CDR1 SQVTM and CDR2 ANQGSEA. V lost 4 bases to trimming and J lost 0 bases, with 10 bases between them. An amount of RNA that ranged from roughly 0.45 to 1 ug was reverse transcribed with random hexamers. With immunoSEQ multiplex PCR, TCR beta CDR3 was amplified across 54 Vbeta and 13 Jbeta. TCRdb fed the immunoSEQ multiplex PCR reads into MiXCR, producing one record per CDR3 protein. The table includes a few hundred thousand distinct CDR3 sequences, approximately 95% detected once. This clonotype showed up just once.

V usage is TRBV29-1 and J usage is TRBJ2-7; TRBD2 might be the D (6 bases). The source is a human donor with multiple sclerosis. Input material: CD4+ T cells from PBMCs. Here the CDR3 reads CSVVGRGSYEQYF. CDR3 bases: TGCAGCGTTGTAGGGCGGGGCTCCTACGAGCAGTACTTC.